The 4 T cell receptor beta chains reported below all come from one sample, sequenced in a study of identical twins. TCRdb re-called the 5' RACE reads through MiXCR, storing one row per CDR3 protein. Seen here are roughly 1.6 million distinct CDR3 sequences, about 32% observed once, and the top ten hold less than 0.35%. The sample comprised cord blood. Receptor source: a newborn girl in good health.

Regarding this clonotype: This may stem from a read error, because a much larger clone lies one nucleotide away. This chain connects TRBV4-1 to TRBJ2-1; 9 bases agree with TRBD2. The J call may be incorrect, as the DNA end agrees better with TRBJ2-7. The CDR3 sequence is 16 residues long. From germline, CDR1 is MGHRA and CDR2 YSYEKL. Written as DNA, the CDR3 is TGCGCCAGCAGCCAAGTAGCGGGGGTGTCCTACAATGAGCAGTACTTC. It translates to CASSQVAGVSYNEQYF.

V is TRBV20-1 and J is TRBJ1-2, with D maybe TRBD1 (5 bases). Trimming took off 3 bases at V and 8 bases at J, with 10 bases between the two ends. The CDR3 runs 11 residues. CDR1 DFQATT and CDR2 SNEGSKA come from the germline V gene (reference sequence). For the CDR3, the DNA is TGCAGTGCTAGGGGGGGGAACGGCTACACCTTC. Translated, it gives CSARGGNGYTF.

This clonotype was counted ten times or more. V usage is TRBV5-1 and J usage is TRBJ1-4; D is uncertain. Germline values: CDR1 SGHRS, CDR2 YFSETQ. Trimming shortened V by 4 bases and J by 0 bases, and 7 bases separated the two germline ends. The CDR3 is made up of 14 amino acids. The CDR3: CASSRLATNEKLFF. Here the CDR3 DNA reads TGCGCCAGCAGCCGACTTGCAACTAATGAAAAACTGTTTTTT.

The chain is built from TRBV24-1 and TRBJ2-1, with TRBD2 matching over 7 bases. From germline, CDR1 is KGHDR and CDR2 SFDVKD. CDR3 length: 15 residues. Unmatched junction bases numbered 7, after V lost 7 bases and J lost 2 bases. The DNA for the CDR3 is TGTGCCACCAGCGCTAGCGGCCATACCTACAATGAGCAGTTCTTC. It translates to CATSASGHTYNEQFF.